This T cell receptor beta chain was sequenced in a study of T cells in Graves' hyperthyroidism and ophthalmopathy. TCR beta CDR3 regions were amplified from RNA. RT-PCR in the first round (using the HTBI primer set) targeted the TCR CDR3. TCRdb independently ran MiXCR on the multiplex PCR reads; one entry per CDR3 protein. The sample shows around 340,000 distinct CDR3 sequences, over 15% of them seen only once. Germline values: CDR1 SGHRS, CDR2 YFSETQ. V lost 1 base and J 6 bases, leaving 10 bases between the germline ends. The CDR3 has 13 amino acids. This clonotype was detected only a few times. This sequence was found in a woman aged 50 to 60 with Graves' hyperthyroidism. V and J are TRBV5-1 and TRBJ1-1; possibly TRBD1 for D (5 bases). The sequencing input was blood. CDR3 nucleotide sequence: TGCGCCAGCAGCTTGACCGGGGCCCCTGAAGCTTTCTTT. Translating it yields CASSLTGAPEAFF.